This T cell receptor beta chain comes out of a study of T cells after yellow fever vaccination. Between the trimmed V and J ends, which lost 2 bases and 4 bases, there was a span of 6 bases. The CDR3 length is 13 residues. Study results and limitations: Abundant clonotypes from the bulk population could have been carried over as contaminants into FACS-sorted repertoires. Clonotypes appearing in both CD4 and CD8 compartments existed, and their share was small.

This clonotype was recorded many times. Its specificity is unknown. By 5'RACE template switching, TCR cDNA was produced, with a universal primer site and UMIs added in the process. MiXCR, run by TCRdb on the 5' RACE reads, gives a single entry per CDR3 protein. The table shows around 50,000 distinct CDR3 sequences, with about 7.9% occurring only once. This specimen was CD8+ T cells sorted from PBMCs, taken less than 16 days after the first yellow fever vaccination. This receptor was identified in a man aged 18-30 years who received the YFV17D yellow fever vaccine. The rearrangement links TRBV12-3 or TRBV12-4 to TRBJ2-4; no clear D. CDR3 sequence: CASSLRVKNIQYF. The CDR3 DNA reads TGTGCCAGCAGTTTAAGGGTGAAAAACATTCAGTACTTC.